Listed below are T cell receptor beta chains from one sample, sequenced in a study of graft-versus-host responses after intestinal transplantation. Here immunoSEQ multiplex PCR was the method, and the copy in TCRdb shows in-frame clones only, minus some. The sample gives approximately 8,900 clones, 55% to 75% of which show up once; approximately 9.6% is in the top ten. The specimen was ileum tissue, collected around 440 days after transplant. Receptor source: a human patient who received an intestinal transplant, so some T cells may come from the graft donor. Both conserved end residues are part of each CDR3. The D gene is left open where the match is weak. The size entry is marked missing in some rows and otherwise reads once, few, many or a size class.

CDR3 length: 13
D gene: -
V gene: TRBV5-4
clone size: -
J gene: TRBJ2-2
CDR3 protein: CASSLEISGELFF
CDR3 DNA: TGTGCCAGCAGCTTGGAGATATCCGGGGAGCTGTTTTTT

CDR3 length: 15
D gene: -
V gene: TRBV2
clone size: -
J gene: TRBJ1-2
CDR3 protein: CASSPAPAGAQGYTF
CDR3 DNA: TGTGCCAGCAGCCCCGCCCCGGCAGGGGCGCAAGGCTACACCTTC

CDR3 length: 15
D gene: -
V gene: TRBV4-2
clone size: -
J gene: TRBJ2-3
CDR3 protein: CASSQDGQSTDTQYF
CDR3 DNA: TGTGCCAGCAGCCAAGACGGACAGAGCACAGATACGCAGTATTTT

CDR3 length: 15
D gene: TRBD2
V gene: TRBV10-1
clone size: -
J gene: TRBJ2-2
CDR3 protein: CASSDQREDTGELFF
CDR3 DNA: TGCGCCAGCAGTGACCAGCGGGAGGACACCGGGGAGCTGTTTTTT

CDR3 length: 13
D gene: -
V gene: TRBV2
clone size: -
J gene: TRBJ1-4
CDR3 protein: CASSADRQEKLFF
CDR3 DNA: TGTGCCAGCAGTGCGGATCGGCAGGAAAAACTGTTTTTT

CDR3 length: 13
D gene: -
V gene: TRBV28
clone size: few
J gene: TRBJ1-2
CDR3 protein: CASTLGGRDGYTF
CDR3 DNA: TGTGCCAGCACCCTCGGGGGAAGAGATGGCTACACCTTC

CDR3 length: 14
D gene: TRBD2
V gene: TRBV15
clone size: -
J gene: TRBJ2-1
CDR3 protein: CATGTSGAYNEQFF
CDR3 DNA: TGTGCCACCGGGACTAGCGGGGCATACAATGAGCAGTTCTTC

CDR3 length: 15
D gene: -
V gene: TRBV5-1
clone size: -
J gene: TRBJ1-6
CDR3 protein: CASSGTGSEGSPLHF
CDR3 DNA: TGCGCCAGCAGCGGAACAGGGTCTGAGGGTTCACCCCTCCACTTT

CDR3 length: 21
D gene: -
V gene: TRBV19
clone size: -
J gene: TRBJ2-6
CDR3 protein: CASSTPLRGSSALSGANVLTF
CDR3 DNA: TGTGCCAGTAGTACTCCCCTCAGGGGTTCTTCCGCCCTCTCTGGGGCCAACGTCCTGACTTTC

CDR3 length: 14
D gene: -
V gene: TRBV27
clone size: few
J gene: TRBJ1-2
CDR3 protein: CASSFRTAGYGYTF
CDR3 DNA: TGTGCCAGCAGTTTCAGAACGGCGGGCTATGGCTACACCTTC

CDR3 length: 13
D gene: -
V gene: TRBV18
clone size: -
J gene: TRBJ1-6
CDR3 protein: CASSPLPDSPLHF
CDR3 DNA: TGTGCCAGCTCACCGCTCCCCGATTCACCCCTCCACTTT

CDR3 length: 14
D gene: -
V gene: TRBV28
clone size: -
J gene: TRBJ2-6
CDR3 protein: CASSLSSGANVLTF
CDR3 DNA: TGTGCCAGCAGTTTAAGCTCTGGGGCCAACGTCCTGACTTTC

CDR3 length: 13
D gene: -
V gene: TRBV6-1
clone size: once
J gene: TRBJ2-1
CDR3 protein: CASSRDLYNEQFF
CDR3 DNA: TGTGCCAGCAGTCGGGACCTCTACAATGAGCAGTTCTTC

CDR3 length: 13
D gene: -
V gene: TRBV7-2
clone size: -
J gene: TRBJ1-1
CDR3 protein: CASSLFRQPEAFF
CDR3 DNA: TGTGCCAGCAGCTTATTCAGGCAGCCTGAAGCTTTCTTT

CDR3 length: 15
D gene: -
V gene: TRBV6-1
clone size: -
J gene: TRBJ1-3
CDR3 protein: CASSEEPSSGNTIYF
CDR3 DNA: TGTGCCAGCAGTGAGGAGCCGAGCTCTGGAAACACCATATATTTT

CDR3 length: 15
D gene: -
V gene: TRBV7-9
clone size: -
J gene: TRBJ1-6
CDR3 protein: CASSSSGRNDSPLHF
CDR3 DNA: TGTGCCAGCAGCTCCTCGGGACGGAATGATTCACCCCTCCACTTT

CDR3 length: 14
D gene: -
V gene: TRBV7-9
clone size: -
J gene: TRBJ2-1
CDR3 protein: CASSLAQGRNEQFF
CDR3 DNA: TGTGCCAGCAGCTTAGCACAGGGGAGGAATGAGCAGTTCTTC

CDR3 length: 13
D gene: -
V gene: TRBV28
clone size: -
J gene: TRBJ1-1
CDR3 protein: CASSFRSQIEAFF
CDR3 DNA: TGTGCCAGCAGTTTCAGATCTCAGATTGAAGCTTTCTTT

CDR3 length: 14
D gene: -
V gene: TRBV7-9
clone size: -
J gene: TRBJ1-6
CDR3 protein: CASSLGPHNSPLHF
CDR3 DNA: TGTGCCAGCAGCTTAGGGCCGCATAATTCACCCCTCCACTTT

CDR3 length: 15
D gene: -
V gene: TRBV19
clone size: few
J gene: TRBJ1-6
CDR3 protein: CASSTTPVRGSPLHF
CDR3 DNA: TGTGCCAGTAGTACCACCCCAGTCCGGGGGTCACCCCTCCACTTT

CDR3 length: 14
D gene: -
V gene: TRBV28
clone size: -
J gene: TRBJ2-7
CDR3 protein: CASSLYGSSYEQYF
CDR3 DNA: TGTGCCAGCAGTTTATACGGTAGCTCCTACGAGCAGTACTTC

CDR3 length: 14
D gene: -
V gene: TRBV6-1
clone size: -
J gene: TRBJ2-5
CDR3 protein: CASSEVLFQETQYF
CDR3 DNA: TGTGCCAGCAGTGAAGTACTGTTCCAAGAGACCCAGTACTTC

CDR3 length: 15
D gene: -
V gene: TRBV19
clone size: -
J gene: TRBJ2-7
CDR3 protein: CASSIAAGRLYEQYF
CDR3 DNA: TGTGCCAGTAGTATAGCGGCAGGGCGACTCTACGAGCAGTACTTC

CDR3 length: 18
D gene: -
V gene: TRBV27
clone size: few
J gene: TRBJ2-5
CDR3 protein: CASSKTIGTALGEETQYF
CDR3 DNA: TGTGCCAGCAGTAAGACCATCGGGACCGCCTTAGGGGAGGAGACCCAGTACTTC

CDR3 length: 13
D gene: -
V gene: TRBV6-1
clone size: -
J gene: TRBJ1-5
CDR3 protein: CASRTTGREPQHF
CDR3 DNA: TGTGCCAGCAGAACCACAGGGAGGGAGCCCCAGCATTTT

CDR3 length: 15
D gene: -
V gene: TRBV28
clone size: -
J gene: TRBJ2-1
CDR3 protein: CASSLDGRAYNEQFF
CDR3 DNA: TGTGCCAGCAGTTTAGACGGAAGGGCATACAATGAGCAGTTCTTC

CDR3 length: 14
D gene: -
V gene: TRBV6-1
clone size: -
J gene: TRBJ1-6
CDR3 protein: CASNRDSRNSPLHF
CDR3 DNA: TGTGCCAGCAACCGCGACAGCCGTAATTCACCCCTCCACTTT

CDR3 length: 16
D gene: -
V gene: TRBV4-3
clone size: -
J gene: TRBJ2-1
CDR3 protein: CASSQDGSTTYNEQFF
CDR3 DNA: TGCGCCAGCAGCCAAGATGGGTCGACAACGTACAATGAGCAGTTCTTC

CDR3 length: 14
D gene: TRBD2
V gene: TRBV19
clone size: few
J gene: TRBJ2-1
CDR3 protein: CASSVAGGYNEQFF
CDR3 DNA: TGTGCCAGTAGTGTAGCGGGGGGCTACAATGAGCAGTTCTTC

CDR3 length: 15
D gene: -
V gene: TRBV28
clone size: -
J gene: TRBJ1-6
CDR3 protein: CASRPIVGDAAPLHF
CDR3 DNA: TGTGCCAGCAGGCCGATCGTGGGGGATGCGGCACCCCTCCACTTT

CDR3 length: 14
D gene: -
V gene: TRBV28
clone size: few
J gene: TRBJ1-6
CDR3 protein: CASSLAGGGSPLHF
CDR3 DNA: TGTGCCAGCAGTTTAGCGGGGGGCGGTTCACCCCTCCACTTT

CDR3 length: 15
D gene: -
V gene: TRBV5-3
clone size: -
J gene: TRBJ1-6
CDR3 protein: CARSSGTHYNSPLHF
CDR3 DNA: TGTGCCAGAAGCTCGGGGACACATTATAATTCACCCCTCCACTTT